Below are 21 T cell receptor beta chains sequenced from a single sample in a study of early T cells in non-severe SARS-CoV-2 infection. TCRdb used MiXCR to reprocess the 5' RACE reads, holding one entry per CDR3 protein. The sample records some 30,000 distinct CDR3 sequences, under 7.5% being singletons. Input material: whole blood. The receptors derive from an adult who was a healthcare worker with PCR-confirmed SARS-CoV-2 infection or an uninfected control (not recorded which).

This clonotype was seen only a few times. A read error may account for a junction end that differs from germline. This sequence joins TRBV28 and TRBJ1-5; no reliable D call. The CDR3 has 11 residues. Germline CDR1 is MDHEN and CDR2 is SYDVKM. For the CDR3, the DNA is TGTGCCAGCAGTTTCAATCAGCCCCGGCATTTT. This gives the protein CASSFNQPRHF.

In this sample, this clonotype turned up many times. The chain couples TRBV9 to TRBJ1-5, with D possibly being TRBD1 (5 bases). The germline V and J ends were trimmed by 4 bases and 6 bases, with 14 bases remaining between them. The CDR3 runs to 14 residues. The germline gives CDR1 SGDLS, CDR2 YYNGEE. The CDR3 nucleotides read TGTGCCAGCAGCCCGTCGGGGCTGGGTCAGCCCCAGCATTTT. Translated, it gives CASSPSGLGQPQHF.

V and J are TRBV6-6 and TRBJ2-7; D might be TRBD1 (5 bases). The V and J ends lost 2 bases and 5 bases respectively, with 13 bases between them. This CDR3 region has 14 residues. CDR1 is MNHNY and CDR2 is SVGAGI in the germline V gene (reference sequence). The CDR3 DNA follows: TGTGCCAGCAGTTACGTCGCAGGGAAGCACGAGCAGTACTTC. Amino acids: CASSYVAGKHEQYF.

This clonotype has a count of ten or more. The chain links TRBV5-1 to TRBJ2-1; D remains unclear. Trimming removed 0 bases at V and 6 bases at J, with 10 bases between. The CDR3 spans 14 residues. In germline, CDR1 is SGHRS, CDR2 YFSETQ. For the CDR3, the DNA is TGCGCCAGCAGCTTGGTTACGCTTAGCAATGAGCAGTTCTTC. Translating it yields CASSLVTLSNEQFF.

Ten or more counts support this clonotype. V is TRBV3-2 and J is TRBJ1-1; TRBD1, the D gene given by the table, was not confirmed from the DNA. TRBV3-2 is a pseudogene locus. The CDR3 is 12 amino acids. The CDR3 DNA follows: TGTGCCAGCAGCCACCGAGGACAGGGAGCTTTCTTT. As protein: CASSHRGQGAFF.

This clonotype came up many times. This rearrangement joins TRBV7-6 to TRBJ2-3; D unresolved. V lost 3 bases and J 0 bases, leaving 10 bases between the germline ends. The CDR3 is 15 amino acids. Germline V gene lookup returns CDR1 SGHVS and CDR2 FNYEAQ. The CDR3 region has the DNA TGTGCCAGCAGCTTGTTTGCGGATAGCACAGATACGCAGTATTTT. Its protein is CASSLFADSTDTQYF.

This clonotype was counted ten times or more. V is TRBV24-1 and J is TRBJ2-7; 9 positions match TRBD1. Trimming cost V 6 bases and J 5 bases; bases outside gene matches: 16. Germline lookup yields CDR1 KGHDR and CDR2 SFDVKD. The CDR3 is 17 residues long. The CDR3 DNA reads TGTGCCACCAGTAAAAAACAGGGGGCAGGACCACGAGACGAGCAGTACTTC. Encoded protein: CATSKKQGAGPRDEQYF.

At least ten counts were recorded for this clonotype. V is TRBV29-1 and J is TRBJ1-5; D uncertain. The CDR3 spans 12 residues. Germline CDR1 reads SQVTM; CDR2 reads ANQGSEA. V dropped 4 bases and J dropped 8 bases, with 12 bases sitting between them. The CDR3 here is CSVGEGMEPQHF. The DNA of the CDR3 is TGCAGCGTTGGGGAGGGCATGGAGCCCCAGCATTTT.

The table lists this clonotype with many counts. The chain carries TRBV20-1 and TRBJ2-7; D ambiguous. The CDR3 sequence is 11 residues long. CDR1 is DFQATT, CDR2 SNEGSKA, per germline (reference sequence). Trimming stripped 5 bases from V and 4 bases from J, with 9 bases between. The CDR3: CSAEVGYEQYF. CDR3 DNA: TGCAGTGCTGAAGTGGGATACGAGCAGTACTTC.

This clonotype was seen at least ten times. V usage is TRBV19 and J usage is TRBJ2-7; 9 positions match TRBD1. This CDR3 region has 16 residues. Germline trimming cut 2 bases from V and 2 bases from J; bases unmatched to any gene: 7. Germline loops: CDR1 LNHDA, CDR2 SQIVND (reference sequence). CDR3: CASSIHGTGRAYEQYF. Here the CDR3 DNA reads TGTGCCAGTAGTATACACGGGACAGGGAGGGCCTACGAGCAGTACTTC.

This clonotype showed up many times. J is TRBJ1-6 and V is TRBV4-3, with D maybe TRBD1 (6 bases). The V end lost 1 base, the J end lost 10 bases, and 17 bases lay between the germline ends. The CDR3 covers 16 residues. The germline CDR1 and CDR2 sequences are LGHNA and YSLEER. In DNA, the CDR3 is TGCGCCAGCAGCCAAGGGGGGCCAGGGTCCGGATCACCCCTCCACTTT. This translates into CASSQGGPGSGSPLHF.

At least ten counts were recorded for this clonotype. CDR3 amino acids: CASSYTTGMSGDTQYF. The DNA for the CDR3 is TGTGCCAGCAGCTATACGACAGGGATGTCTGGAGATACGCAGTATTTT. The J gene is TRBJ2-3, the V gene TRBV7-2, with 7 bases fitting TRBD1. The CDR3 totals 16 residues. J lost 5 bases, V lost 4 bases, and 12 bases had no gene match. The germline V gene has CDR1 SGHTA and CDR2 FQGNSA.

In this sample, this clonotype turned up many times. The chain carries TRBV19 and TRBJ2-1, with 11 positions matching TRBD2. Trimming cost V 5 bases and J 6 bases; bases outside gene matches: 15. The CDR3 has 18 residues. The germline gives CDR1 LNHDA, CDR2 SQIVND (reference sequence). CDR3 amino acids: CASSAGRLAGYDFNEQFF. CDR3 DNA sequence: TGTGCCAGTAGTGCGGGGCGACTAGCGGGATACGATTTCAATGAGCAGTTCTTC.

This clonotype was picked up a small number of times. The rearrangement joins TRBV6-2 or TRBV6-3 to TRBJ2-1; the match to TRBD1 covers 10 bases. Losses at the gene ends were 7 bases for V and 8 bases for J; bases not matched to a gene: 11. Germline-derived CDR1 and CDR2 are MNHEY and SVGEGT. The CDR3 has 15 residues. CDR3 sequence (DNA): TGTGCCAGCACCTTCTACCAGACAGGGGGCGATGAGCAGTTCTTC. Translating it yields CASTFYQTGGDEQFF.

The CDR3, as DNA: TGTGCCAGCAGCCGACGGCCTACAGACGAGAACACTGAAGCTTTCTTT. This encodes CASSRRPTDENTEAFF. This chain connects TRBV7-9 to TRBJ1-1; D is unresolved. Trimming took 5 bases from V and 1 from J, leaving 17 bases between them. CDR3 length: 16 residues. CDR1 and CDR2 (germline): SEHNR, FQNEAQ (reference sequence).

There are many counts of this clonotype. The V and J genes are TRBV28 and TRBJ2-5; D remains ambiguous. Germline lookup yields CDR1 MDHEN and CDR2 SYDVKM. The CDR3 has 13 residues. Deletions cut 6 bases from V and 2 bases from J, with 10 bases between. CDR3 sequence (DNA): TGTGCCAGCAGAGCCGCAAATCAAGAGACCCAGTACTTC. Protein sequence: CASRAANQETQYF.

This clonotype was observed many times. This CDR3 is CASSYDGGKETQYF. CDR3 nucleotides: TGTGCCAGCAGTTACGACGGGGGAAAAGAGACCCAGTACTTC. This sequence joins TRBV6-5 and TRBJ2-5; the D gene is possibly TRBD2 (6 bases). Germline lookup yields CDR1 MNHEY and CDR2 SVGAGI. The ends were cut back, 2 bases at V and 3 bases at J, with 10 bases in the middle. The CDR3 is made up of 14 amino acids.

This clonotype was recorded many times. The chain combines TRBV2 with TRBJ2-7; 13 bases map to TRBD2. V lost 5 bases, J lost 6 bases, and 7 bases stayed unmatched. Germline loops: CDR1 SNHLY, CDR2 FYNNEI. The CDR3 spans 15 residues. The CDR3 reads CASSWTSGSISEQYF. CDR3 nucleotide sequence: TGTGCCAGCAGTTGGACTAGCGGGAGCATCAGCGAGCAGTACTTC.

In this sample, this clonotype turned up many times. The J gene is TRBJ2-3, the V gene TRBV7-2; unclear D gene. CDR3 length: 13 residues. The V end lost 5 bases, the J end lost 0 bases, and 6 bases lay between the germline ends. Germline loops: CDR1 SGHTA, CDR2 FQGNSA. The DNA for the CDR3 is TGTGCCAGCAGCCTTTTTAGCACAGATACGCAGTATTTT. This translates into CASSLFSTDTQYF.

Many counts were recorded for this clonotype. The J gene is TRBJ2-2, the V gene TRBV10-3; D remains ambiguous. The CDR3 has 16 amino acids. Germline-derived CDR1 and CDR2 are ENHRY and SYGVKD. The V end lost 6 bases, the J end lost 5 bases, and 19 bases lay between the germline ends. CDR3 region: CAISLGLALQTGELFF. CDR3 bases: TGTGCCATCAGCCTAGGTCTGGCACTCCAAACCGGGGAGCTGTTTTTT.

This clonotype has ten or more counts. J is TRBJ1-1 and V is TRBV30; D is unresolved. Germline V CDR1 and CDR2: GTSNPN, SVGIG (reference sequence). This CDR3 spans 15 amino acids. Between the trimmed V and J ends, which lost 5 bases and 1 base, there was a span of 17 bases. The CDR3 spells CAWGRRQTQNTEAFF. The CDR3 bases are TGTGCCTGGGGACGACGTCAGACGCAGAACACTGAAGCTTTCTTT.